A selection of T cell receptor beta chains follows, all from one sample in a study of blood T cell repertoires in COVID-19. This table comes from immunoSEQ multiplex PCR, and its TCRdb copy is limited to in-frame clones, with some not included. The sample includes tens of thousands of clones, less than 90% of them seen just once. Sequencing was done on a sample of peripheral blood. Receptors were obtained from a human donor in a cohort sampled during active COVID-19. CDR3s include the opening cysteine and the closing phenylalanine or tryptophan. A D gene is named only where the DNA matches it firmly. Clone size, where shown, is once, few, many, or a class for clones that have expanded.

d_call clone_size j_call v_call cdr3_nt cdr3_aa
TRBD2 . TRBJ2-2 TRBV9 TGTGCCAGCAGCGTTTTTTCTAGCGGGGGTGCCACCGGGGAGCTGTTTTTT CASSVFSSGGATGELFF
. . TRBJ2-3 TRBV5-8 TGTGCCAGCAGCGTGGGTGGGCCGAAGGGCACAGATACGCAGTATTTT CASSVGGPKGTDTQYF
TRBD1 . TRBJ1-1 TRBV29-1 TGCAGCGTGACAGGGGGCTCTGAAGCTTTCTTT CSVTGGSEAFF
TRBD2 once TRBJ2-2 TRBV9 TGTGCCAGCAGCGTAGAGGCAGGGAGGGGCACCGGGGAGCTGTTTTTT CASSVEAGRGTGELFF
. . TRBJ2-7 TRBV15 TGTGCCACCAGCAGAGATATCAGCTACGAGCAGTACTTC CATSRDISYEQYF
TRBD2 . TRBJ2-1 TRBV6-6 TGTGCCAGTCATTCCCCGGGACTAGTGGCGTTCTTC CASHSPGLVAFF
TRBD1 . TRBJ2-7 TRBV12-3/TRBV12-4 TGTGCCAGCACCAGGACAGGCTACGAGCAGTACTTC CASTRTGYEQYF
. . TRBJ2-7 TRBV5-5 TGTGCCAGCAGCCCCAGGAGTAGCGGTGAAGTATCCTACGAGCAGTACTTC CASSPRSSGEVSYEQYF
. . TRBJ2-3 TRBV2 TGTGCCAGCTTAGCGCAGTCGGTTTCTACAGATACGCAGTATTTT CASLAQSVSTDTQYF
TRBD2 . TRBJ2-3 TRBV7-6 TGTGCCAGCAGCCCCCGTGGTAGCGGGGGTACGCAGTATTTT CASSPRGSGGTQYF
TRBD2 . TRBJ2-1 TRBV7-3 TGTGCCAGCAGCTTAACCCGGACTAGCGGGGTCAATGAGCAGTTCTTC CASSLTRTSGVNEQFF
TRBD1 . TRBJ2-2 TRBV7-6 TGTGCCAGCAGCTTAAGGACAGGGGGCTTGACCGGGGAGCTGTTTTTT CASSLRTGGLTGELFF
TRBD1 . TRBJ2-7 TRBV9 TGTGCCAGCAGCGAGGACAGGGGGCTGGGCGAGCAGTACTTC CASSEDRGLGEQYF
. . TRBJ2-5 TRBV11-2 TGTGCCAGCAGCTCCCAACCTCGACTAAACCCTGATGAGACCCAGTACTTC CASSSQPRLNPDETQYF
. . TRBJ1-2 TRBV10-3 TGTGCCATCAGTGAGACCAGGGACTCTAACTATGGCTACACCTTC CAISETRDSNYGYTF
TRBD1 . TRBJ2-7 TRBV10-3 TGTGCCATCAGTGAACAACAGGGGAAGTACGAGCAGTACTTC CAISEQQGKYEQYF
. . TRBJ1-5 TRBV19 TGTGCCAGTAACGAACTGCGCGATCAGCCCCAGCATTTT CASNELRDQPQHF
TRBD2 . TRBJ2-3 TRBV7-2 TGTGCCAGCAGCCCACAAGTAGCGGGAGACAGCACAGATACGCAGTATTTT CASSPQVAGDSTDTQYF
TRBD1 few TRBJ1-2 TRBV9 TGTGCCAGCAGCGCGAGGGGACAGGGTGGAAGCTATGGCTACACCTTC CASSARGQGGSYGYTF
. . TRBJ2-2 TRBV5-1 TGCGCCAGCAGCAGCCTAACAGCAACGAACACCGGGGAGCTGTTTTTT CASSSLTATNTGELFF
TRBD1 . TRBJ2-2 TRBV7-2 TGTGCCAGCTCCCGGGACAGGGTCCCAAACACCGGGGAGCTGTTTTTT CASSRDRVPNTGELFF
. . TRBJ2-1 TRBV19 TGTGCCAGTAGTGGACAGCGGTACAATGAGCAGTTCTTC CASSGQRYNEQFF
. . TRBJ2-3 TRBV5-8 TGTGCCAGCAGCTTGAGAGGGAGGAGCACAGATACGCAGTATTTT CASSLRGRSTDTQYF
. . TRBJ2-5 TRBV6-1 TGTGCCAGCAGTGAGGGGGCCGGTATGTCAGAGACCCAGTACTTC CASSEGAGMSETQYF
. . TRBJ1-3 TRBV18 TGTGCCAGCTCACCCGCGGGCTCTGGAAACACCATATATTTT CASSPAGSGNTIYF
. . TRBJ1-3 TRBV28 TGTGCCAGCAGTTTATCAGGGGCGGGAAACACCATATATTTT CASSLSGAGNTIYF
TRBD2 . TRBJ2-2 TRBV19 TGTGCCAGTAGTCTGGGACTAGCGGTGAACACCGGGGAGCTGTTTTTT CASSLGLAVNTGELFF
. once TRBJ2-1 TRBV29-1 TGCAGCGGCGCGGGGTTTCTTAGCTCCTACAATGAGCAGTTCTTC CSGAGFLSSYNEQFF
TRBD2 . TRBJ2-1 TRBV18 TGTGCCAGCTCACCCGCGGGGGGGTACAATGAGCAGTTCTTC CASSPAGGYNEQFF
. . TRBJ1-2 TRBV5-5 TGTGCCAGCAGCTTCCCGGACAGTGTCTCCACCTTC CASSFPDSVSTF
. . TRBJ1-5 TRBV15 TGTGCCACCAGCTCTCGGACTTATCAGCCCCAGCATTTT CATSSRTYQPQHF
TRBD1 . TRBJ2-7 TRBV7-8 TGTGCCAGCAGCTTCCTAACCGGGACAGGGTCTACCTACGAGCAGTACTTC CASSFLTGTGSTYEQYF
TRBD1 few TRBJ1-2 TRBV6-1 TGTGCCAGCAGTGAATCTTCTACAGGGGAGGTCGGCTACACCTTC CASSESSTGEVGYTF
TRBD2 . TRBJ2-3 TRBV2 TGTGCCAGCAGTGTCCGGACTAGCGGGAGAACTAGCACAGATACGCAGTATTTT CASSVRTSGRTSTDTQYF
. . TRBJ1-2 TRBV11-2 TGTGCCAGCAGCTTCGAGAGCCTCTATGGCTACACCTTC CASSFESLYGYTF
TRBD1 . TRBJ2-3 TRBV3-1/TRBV3-2 TGTGCCAGCAGCGGACGTCAGGGACAGGGGGTGGGAGATACGCAGTATTTT CASSGRQGQGVGDTQYF
TRBD1 . TRBJ1-5 TRBV28 TGTGCCTCACAGGGGCCAAGCAGCAATCAGCCCCAGCATTTT CASQGPSSNQPQHF
. . TRBJ2-3 TRBV19 TGTGCCAGTAGTATAGTCGGCGGAGGCACAGATACGCAGTATTTT CASSIVGGGTDTQYF
. . TRBJ1-2 TRBV6-1 TGTGCCAGCAGTGAAGCGTCAGGGGCCGGGATCTATGGCTACACCTTC CASSEASGAGIYGYTF
. . TRBJ1-5 TRBV7-8 TGTGCCAGCAGCCCGTGGGCTGAGCGGGGCAATCAGCCCCAGCATTTT CASSPWAERGNQPQHF
TRBD1 . TRBJ1-1 TRBV7-2 TGTGCCAGCAGTACATCCAGGGGGCTGAGCACTGAAGCTTTCTTT CASSTSRGLSTEAFF
. . TRBJ1-5 TRBV6-6 TGTGCCAGCGAGACACAGGGAATTCAGCCCCAGCATTTT CASETQGIQPQHF
. . TRBJ2-1 TRBV5-1 TGCGCCAGCAACGCCCGGCTTGGGCAGGGCAATGAGCAGTTCTTC CASNARLGQGNEQFF
. . TRBJ2-2 TRBV12-1 TGTGCCAGCAGCTTTCGTACCCCAGGGACCGGGGAGCTGTTTTTT CASSFRTPGTGELFF
TRBD2 . TRBJ2-3 TRBV3-1/TRBV3-2 TGTGCCAGCACTAGCGGGGGGTTCACAGATACGCAGTATTTT CASTSGGFTDTQYF